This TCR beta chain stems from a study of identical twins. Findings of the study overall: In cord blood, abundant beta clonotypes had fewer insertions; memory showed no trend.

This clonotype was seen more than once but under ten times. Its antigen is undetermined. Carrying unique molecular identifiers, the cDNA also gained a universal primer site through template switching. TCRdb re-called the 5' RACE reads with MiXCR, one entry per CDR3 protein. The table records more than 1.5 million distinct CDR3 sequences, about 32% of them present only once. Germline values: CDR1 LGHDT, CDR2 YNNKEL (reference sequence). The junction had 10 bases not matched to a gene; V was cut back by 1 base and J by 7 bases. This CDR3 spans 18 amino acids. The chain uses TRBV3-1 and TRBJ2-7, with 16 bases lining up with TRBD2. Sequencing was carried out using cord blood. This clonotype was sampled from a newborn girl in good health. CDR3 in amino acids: CASSQAQGTSGRAREQYF. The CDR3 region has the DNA TGTGCCAGCAGCCAAGCTCAAGGGACTAGCGGGAGGGCGAGAGAGCAGTACTTC.